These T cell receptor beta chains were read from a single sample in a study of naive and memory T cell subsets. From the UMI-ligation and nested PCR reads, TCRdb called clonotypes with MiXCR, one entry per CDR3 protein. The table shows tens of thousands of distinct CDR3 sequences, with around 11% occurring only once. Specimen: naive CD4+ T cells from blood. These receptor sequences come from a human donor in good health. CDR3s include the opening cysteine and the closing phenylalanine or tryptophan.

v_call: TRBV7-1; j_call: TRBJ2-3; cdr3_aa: CASSSQGTSGTDTQYF
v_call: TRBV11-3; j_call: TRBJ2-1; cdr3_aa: CASSLLPPLVHNEQFF
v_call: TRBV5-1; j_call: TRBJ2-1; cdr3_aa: CAGNNEQFF
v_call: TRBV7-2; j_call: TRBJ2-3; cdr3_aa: CASSPRVGGVSDTQYF
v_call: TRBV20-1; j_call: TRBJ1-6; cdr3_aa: CSARDSASPLHF
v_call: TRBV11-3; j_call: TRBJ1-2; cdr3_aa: CASSLGLTPGQGFDGYTF
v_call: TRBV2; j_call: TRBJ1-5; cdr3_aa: CASSGTVDNQPQHF
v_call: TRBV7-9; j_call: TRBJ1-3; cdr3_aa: CASSWTGHSGNTIYF
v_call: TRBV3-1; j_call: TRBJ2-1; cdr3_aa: CASSPSGRVYNEQFF
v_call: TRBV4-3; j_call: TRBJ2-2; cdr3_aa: CASSQATGPVGELFF
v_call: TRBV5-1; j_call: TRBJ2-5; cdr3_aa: CASSLQETQYF
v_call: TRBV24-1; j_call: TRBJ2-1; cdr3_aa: CATSDPGTGYNEQFF
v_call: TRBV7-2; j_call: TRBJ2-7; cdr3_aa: CASSVRVSYEQYF
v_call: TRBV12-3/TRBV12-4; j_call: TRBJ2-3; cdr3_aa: CASRKRGTAGETDTQYF
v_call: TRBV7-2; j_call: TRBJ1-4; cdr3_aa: CASGTANEKLFF
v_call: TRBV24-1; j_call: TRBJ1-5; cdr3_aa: CATSGGGNQPQHF
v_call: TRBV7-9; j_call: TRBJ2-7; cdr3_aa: CASSSRRAGFEQYF
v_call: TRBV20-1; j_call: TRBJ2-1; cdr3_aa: CSARPGLADINEQFF
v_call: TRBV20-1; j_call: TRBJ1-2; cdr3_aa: CSATTGGRGYTF
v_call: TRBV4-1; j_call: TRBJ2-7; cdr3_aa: CASSQISGRAYEQYF